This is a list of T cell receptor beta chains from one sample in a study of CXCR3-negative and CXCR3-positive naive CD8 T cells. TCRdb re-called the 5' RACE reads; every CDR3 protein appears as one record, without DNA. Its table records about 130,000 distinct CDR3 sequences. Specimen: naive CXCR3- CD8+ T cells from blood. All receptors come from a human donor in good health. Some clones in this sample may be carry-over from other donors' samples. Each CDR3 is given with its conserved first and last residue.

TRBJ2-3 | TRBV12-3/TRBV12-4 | CASSTGQSPTQYF
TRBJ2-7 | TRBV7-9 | CASSLEPGVGYEQYF
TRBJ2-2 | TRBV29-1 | CSVEARGVGTGELFF
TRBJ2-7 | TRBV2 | CAGQGPGSGFEQYF
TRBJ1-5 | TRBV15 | CATSIVSNQPQHF
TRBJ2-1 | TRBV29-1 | CSVESDGPYNEQFF
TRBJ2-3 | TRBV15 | CATSRDKPWGGGVISAQYF
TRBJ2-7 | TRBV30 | CAWSAGTGGIEQYF
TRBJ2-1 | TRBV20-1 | CSASNREKEQFF
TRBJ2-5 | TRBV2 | CASSEILTSGEETQYF
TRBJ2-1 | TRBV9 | CASSDEKQGNEQFF
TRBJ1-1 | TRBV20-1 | CSAELGRPLAKYTEAFF
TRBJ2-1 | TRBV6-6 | CASSLDLRSSYNEQFF
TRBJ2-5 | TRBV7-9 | CASSLTGQRTQETQYF
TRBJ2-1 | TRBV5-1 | CASSSGRLNEQFF
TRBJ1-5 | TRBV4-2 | CASSELGGTGGQPQHF
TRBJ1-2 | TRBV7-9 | CASSFGTDYGYTF
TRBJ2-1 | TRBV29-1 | CSLGGPRNEQFF
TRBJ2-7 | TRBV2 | CAGGRFRAELAYGYEQYF
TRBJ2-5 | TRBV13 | CASSLGPQETQYF
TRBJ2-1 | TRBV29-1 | CSVEVWGEQFF
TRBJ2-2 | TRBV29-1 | CSVVLGAVELFF
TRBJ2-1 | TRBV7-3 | CASSLTGLVYNEQFF
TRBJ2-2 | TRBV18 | CASSPPTSAAGELFF
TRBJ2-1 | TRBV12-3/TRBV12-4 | CASSLASGTNYEQFF
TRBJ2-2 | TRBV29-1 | CSVVSGSWNTGELFF
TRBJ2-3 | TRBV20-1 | CSAETTGADTQYF
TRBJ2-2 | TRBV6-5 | CASSYSETAANTGELFF
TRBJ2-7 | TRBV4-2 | CASSQTPAGDEQYF
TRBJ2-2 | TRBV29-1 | CSVLLTSGSPKGELFF
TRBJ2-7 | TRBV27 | CASSFLAGESYEQYF
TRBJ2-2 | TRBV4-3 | CASRQGTNTGELFF
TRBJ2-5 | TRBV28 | CASSPSPAVTSFSETKYF
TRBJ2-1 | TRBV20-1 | CSARDFRLRGGVYNEQFF
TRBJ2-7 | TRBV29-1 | CSVSDKNYEQYF
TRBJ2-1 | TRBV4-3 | CASSQGVGEGGNEQFF
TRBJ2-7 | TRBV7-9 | CASSLVEGSTYEQYF